Listed here are 27 T cell receptor beta chains from one sample, sequenced in a study of T cell responses to AZD1222 COVID-19 vaccine. The protocol was immunoSEQ multiplex PCR, while the TCRdb copy is restricted to in-frame clones and leaves out a portion. This sample has around 190,000 clones, with 85% to 95% found just once. Specimen: peripheral blood, collected on day 0 of AZD1222 vaccination. These TCRs come from an adult in good health.

This rearrangement joins TRBV19 to TRBJ1-2; no definite D call. The CDR3 runs 15 residues. The germline V gene encodes CDR1 LNHDA and CDR2 SQIVND (reference sequence). V gave up 4 bases and J gave up 3 bases, with 15 bases separating them. The CDR3 loop reads CASSTAGSAYYGYTF. CDR3 DNA sequence: TGTGCCAGTAGTACGGCGGGATCGGCCTACTATGGCTACACCTTC.

DNA for the CDR3: TGTGCCAGCAGTTACGACAGGCATCAGCCCCAGCATTTT. Protein: CASSYDRHQPQHF. The J gene is TRBJ1-5, the V gene TRBV6-5, with a tentative D call TRBD1 (6 bases). V was cut by 2 bases and J by 5 bases, with 7 bases left in between. The CDR3 length is 13 residues. CDR1 and CDR2 from the germline V gene are MNHEY and SVGAGI.

This clone has just one count. The rearrangement links TRBV10-3 to TRBJ1-2, with D perhaps TRBD1 (5 bases). V was clipped by 6 bases and J by 7 bases, with 9 bases between them. In germline, CDR1 is ENHRY, CDR2 SYGVKD. The CDR3 has 11 residues. The CDR3 protein is CAIRQGSGYTF. The CDR3 coding sequence is TGTGCCATCAGGCAGGGTTCTGGCTACACCTTC.

This chain joins TRBV7-9 and TRBJ1-5; 9 positions match TRBD1. The length of the CDR3 is 17 residues. After removal of 4 bases from V and 7 bases from J, the junction contained 14 bases not matched to a gene. CDR1 is SEHNR, CDR2 FQNEAQ, per germline (reference sequence). CDR3 sequence reads: CASSSATDRGIGQPQHF. CDR3 coding DNA: TGTGCCAGCAGCTCGGCCACGGACAGGGGAATCGGACAGCCCCAGCATTTT.

Remarks on this clone: One end of the junction varies from germline; a read error may be responsible. The gene calls are TRBV2 and TRBJ1-2, with 7 bases matching TRBD1. Germline V CDR1 and CDR2: SNHLY, FYNNEI. The CDR3 covers 15 residues. Here the CDR3 reads CASRERTGTDYGYTF. The CDR3 coding sequence is TGTGCCAGCCGTGAACGAACCGGGACAGATTATGGCTACACCTTC.

This chain joins TRBV7-9 and TRBJ2-5, with 11 bases matching TRBD2. The CDR3 covers 16 residues. V was clipped by 1 base and J by 5 bases; unmatched bases: 6. Germline CDR1 SEHNR, CDR2 FQNEAQ (reference sequence). This CDR3 reads CASSLVSGTSGETQYF. CDR3 DNA: TGTGCCAGCAGCTTAGTTTCCGGGACTAGCGGTGAGACCCAGTACTTC.

The chain uses TRBV7-2 and TRBJ1-1; 11 bases are a match to TRBD1. Germline V gene sequence: CDR1 SGHTA, CDR2 FQGNSA. This CDR3 contains 16 residues. V gave up 3 bases and J gave up 0 bases; unmatched junction bases: 3. CDR3 amino acids: CASSLGQGVLNTEAFF. The CDR3 region has the DNA TGTGCCAGCAGCTTGGGACAGGGGGTTCTGAACACTGAAGCTTTCTTT.

This clone was picked up one time. The chain is built from TRBV14 and TRBJ1-1; D is unclear. The V gene lost 1 base and the J gene lost 6 bases, with 9 bases spanning the gap. CDR1 and CDR2 from the germline V gene are SGHDN and FVKESK. The CDR3 contains 13 residues. The CDR3: CASSQAILAEAFF. The CDR3 DNA reads as TGTGCCAGCAGCCAAGCTATCCTGGCTGAAGCTTTCTTT.

J is TRBJ2-7 and V is TRBV6-5; 7 nucleotides match TRBD1. Trimming cost V 5 bases and J 3 bases; bases outside gene matches: 7. The CDR3 length is 14 residues. Germline CDR1 is MNHEY and CDR2 is SVGAGI. For the CDR3, the DNA is TGTGCCAGCAGTCCGACAGGGCTAAACTACGAGCAGTACTTC. Translating gives CASSPTGLNYEQYF.

The chain combines TRBV6-6 with TRBJ1-5; D is unclear. Per germline, CDR1 MNHNY and CDR2 SVGAGI (reference sequence). This CDR3 region has 13 residues. Trimming took 7 bases from V and 5 from J, leaving 12 bases between them. CDR3 in DNA: TGTGCCAGCAATAACTGGGCGGATCAGCCCCAGCATTTT. The encoded protein is CASNNWADQPQHF.

About this clone: Other DNA sequences in this sample translate to the same CDR3. The chain is built from TRBV5-1 and TRBJ1-2, with TRBD1 matching over 9 bases. Germline V gene sequence: CDR1 SGHRS, CDR2 YFSETQ. V was pared by 4 bases and J by 2 bases, with 3 bases of the junction left unmatched. The CDR3 has 14 residues. Here the CDR3 DNA reads TGCGCCAGCAGCCCCGGGACAGGGAACTATGGCTACACCTTC. Translation: CASSPGTGNYGYTF.

This clone was recorded only once. V and J are TRBV27 and TRBJ1-1; a weak D match, TRBD1 (6 bases). In germline, CDR1 is MNHEY, CDR2 SMNVEV (reference sequence). Trimming removed 3 bases at V and 3 bases at J, with 14 bases between. The CDR3 totals 15 residues. CDR3 DNA: TGTGCCAGCAGTTTTCGGGGGCGAGGAGACACTGAAGCTTTCTTT. Protein product: CASSFRGRGDTEAFF.

The chain employs TRBV5-5 and TRBJ1-2; D is undetermined. V was shortened by 3 bases and J by 4 bases, with 7 bases between the two germline ends. CDR3 length: 12 amino acids. Germline V lookup: CDR1 SGHKS, CDR2 YYEKEE (reference sequence). CDR3 DNA: TGTGCCAGCAGCTCTGACGGCTATGGCTACACCTTC. Translated: CASSSDGYGYTF. Drawing the rest from reference TRBV5-5 and TRBJ1-2, the complete variable domain is DAGVTQSPTHLIKTRGQQVTLRCSPISGHKSVSWYQQVLGQGPQFIFQYYEKEERGRGNFPDRFSARQFPNYSSELNVNALLLGDSALYLCASSSDGYGYTFGSGTRLTVV.

The chain combines TRBV15 with TRBJ2-2; D gene uncertain. This CDR3 is 15 amino acids long. Looked up from germline, CDR1 is LNHNV and CDR2 is YYDKDF (reference sequence). Between the trimmed V and J ends, which lost 1 base and 4 bases, there was a span of 10 bases. DNA of the CDR3: TGTGCCACCAGCAGAGCTAGGGTTGGCACCGGGGAGCTGTTTTTT. Translated: CATSRARVGTGELFF.

This chain uses TRBV19 with TRBJ2-3; D is uncertain. The germline CDR1 and CDR2 sequences are LNHDA and SQIVND (reference sequence). V was clipped by 5 bases and J by 4 bases, with 7 bases between them. The CDR3 has 12 amino acids. The CDR3 is CASSWQADTQYF. The CDR3 DNA reads TGTGCCAGTAGTTGGCAGGCAGATACGCAGTATTTT. The complete variable domain, with remaining parts taken from reference TRBV19 and TRBJ2-3, reads DGGITQSPKYLFRKEGQNVTLSCEQNLNHDAMYWYRQDPGQGLRLIYYSQIVNDFQKGDIAEGYSVSREKKESFPLTVTSAQKNPTAFYLCASSWQADTQYFGPGTRLTVL.

The J gene is TRBJ1-5, the V gene TRBV27; D possibly corresponds to TRBD1 (5 bases). This CDR3 is 14 amino acids long. With 8 bases removed from V and 0 bases from J, the gap between germline ends came to 11 bases. Germline CDR1 reads MNHEY; CDR2 reads SMNVEV (reference sequence). CDR3 sequence: CASARGYSNQPQHF. CDR3 nucleotide sequence: TGTGCCAGCGCGAGGGGATATAGCAATCAGCCCCAGCATTTT.

The rearrangement uses TRBV4-3 and TRBJ1-2, with D hard to call. The V gene's germline CDR1 is LGHNA and CDR2 YSLEER. Trimming cost V 0 bases and J 4 bases, with 12 bases left between them. The CDR3 spans 15 residues. The CDR3 loop reads CASSQDEGEPYGYTF. The CDR3 DNA reads TGCGCCAGCAGCCAAGACGAAGGTGAGCCCTATGGCTACACCTTC.

V and J are TRBV3-1 (or the pseudogene TRBV3-2) and TRBJ2-2; D call uncertain. The CDR3 runs 10 residues. The V end was cut by 6 bases, the J end by 8 bases, with 4 bases between. Germline V gene sequence: CDR1 LGHDT, CDR2 YNNKEL (reference sequence). CDR3 bases: TGTGCCAGCAGGGGGGGGGAGCTGTTTTTT. This gives the protein CASRGGELFF.

Turning to this clone: This sample also contains other DNA sequences that code for the same CDR3. The chain employs TRBV19 and TRBJ1-5; D call uncertain. V shed 3 bases and J shed 7 bases, with 7 bases lying between them. Germline V gene lookup returns CDR1 LNHDA and CDR2 SQIVND (reference sequence). The CDR3 totals 12 residues. CDR3 in amino acids: CASSIGGQPQHF. As DNA, the CDR3 is TGTGCCAGTAGTATTGGCGGGCAGCCCCAGCATTTT. The whole variable domain, filled in from reference TRBV19 and TRBJ1-5, reads DGGITQSPKYLFRKEGQNVTLSCEQNLNHDAMYWYRQDPGQGLRLIYYSQIVNDFQKGDIAEGYSVSREKKESFPLTVTSAQKNPTAFYLCASSIGGQPQHFGDGTRLSIL.

The V and J genes are TRBV18 and TRBJ2-3; a weak D match, TRBD1 (5 bases). In germline, CDR1 is KGHSH, CDR2 LQKENI. The CDR3 covers 13 residues. V was pared by 6 bases and J by 4 bases, with 11 bases between. CDR3 DNA sequence: TGTGCCAGCTCTCTCCAGGGCTCAGATACGCAGTATTTT. Its translation is CASSLQGSDTQYF. The full variable domain, its missing parts supplied by reference TRBV18 and TRBJ2-3, is NAGVMQNPRHLVRRRGQEARLRCSPMKGHSHVYWYRQLPEEGLKFMVYLQKENIIDESGMPKERFSAEFPKEGPSILRIQQVVRGDSAAYFCASSLQGSDTQYFGPGTRLTVL.

The chain couples TRBV6-5 to TRBJ2-6; no definite D call. The V and J ends lost 0 bases and 7 bases respectively, with 7 bases between them. The CDR3 loop spans 14 amino acids. Germline assignment: CDR1 MNHEY and CDR2 SVGAGI. The CDR3, as DNA: TGTGCCAGCAGTTACTCGACTCTAGCCAACGTCCTGACTTTC. It translates to CASSYSTLANVLTF.

The chain recombines TRBV3-1 (or the pseudogene TRBV3-2) with TRBJ2-1; D possibly matches TRBD1 or TRBD2 (5 bases each). The CDR3 spans 16 residues. Germline V gene sequence: CDR1 LGHDT, CDR2 YNNKEL (reference sequence). V gave up 0 bases and J gave up 9 bases, with 18 bases separating them. The DNA of the CDR3 is TGTGCCAGCAGCCAAGAGGGTGTGAGGGGATGGAGTGAGCAGTTCTTC. The encoded protein is CASSQEGVRGWSEQFF.

The rearrangement links TRBV29-1 to TRBJ1-2; the D is unclear. Germline assignment: CDR1 SQVTM and CDR2 ANQGSEA. The ends were cut back, 7 bases at V and 1 base at J, with 13 bases in the middle. The CDR3 totals 13 residues. The CDR3 DNA sequence: TGCAGCGACCGAACGGACCTTAACTATGGCTACACCTTC. Its translation: CSDRTDLNYGYTF.

The chain uses TRBV19 and TRBJ1-2, with unresolved D. This CDR3 spans 15 amino acids. Trimming took off 6 bases at V and 5 bases at J, with 19 bases between the two ends. Germline V gives CDR1 LNHDA, CDR2 SQIVND (reference sequence). CDR3 loop: CASRAQLNLNYGYTF. CDR3 DNA sequence: TGTGCCAGTAGAGCCCAGTTAAACCTTAATTATGGCTACACCTTC.

This chain uses TRBV6-5 with TRBJ2-5, with 8 bases aligning to TRBD2. Losses at the gene ends were 2 bases for V and 2 bases for J; bases not matched to a gene: 4. CDR1 is MNHEY, CDR2 SVGAGI, per germline. CDR3 length: 15 residues. In nucleotides, the CDR3 is TGTGCCAGCAGTTACGGGGGCGGGGGGCAAGAGACCCAGTACTTC. Its translation: CASSYGGGGQETQYF.

V and J are TRBV5-5 and TRBJ2-5, with unresolved D. With 3 bases removed from V and 4 bases from J, the gap between germline ends came to 10 bases. Germline-derived CDR1 and CDR2 are SGHKS and YYEKEE (reference sequence). CDR3 length: 13 amino acids. CDR3 sequence reads: CASSSTLPETQYF. DNA for the CDR3: TGTGCCAGCAGCTCGACACTCCCAGAGACCCAGTACTTC. The whole variable domain, filled in from reference TRBV5-5 and TRBJ2-5, reads DAGVTQSPTHLIKTRGQQVTLRCSPISGHKSVSWYQQVLGQGPQFIFQYYEKEERGRGNFPDRFSARQFPNYSSELNVNALLLGDSALYLCASSSTLPETQYFGPGTRLLVL.

The chain combines TRBV30 with TRBJ1-1, with 7 positions matching TRBD1. V was clipped by 0 bases and J by 1 base; unmatched bases: 5. Looked up from germline, CDR1 is GTSNPN and CDR2 is SVGIG (reference sequence). The CDR3 contains 15 residues. CDR3 in DNA: TGTGCCTGGAGTGTACAAGGGACAGCGAACACTGAAGCTTTCTTT. Translated, it gives CAWSVQGTANTEAFF.